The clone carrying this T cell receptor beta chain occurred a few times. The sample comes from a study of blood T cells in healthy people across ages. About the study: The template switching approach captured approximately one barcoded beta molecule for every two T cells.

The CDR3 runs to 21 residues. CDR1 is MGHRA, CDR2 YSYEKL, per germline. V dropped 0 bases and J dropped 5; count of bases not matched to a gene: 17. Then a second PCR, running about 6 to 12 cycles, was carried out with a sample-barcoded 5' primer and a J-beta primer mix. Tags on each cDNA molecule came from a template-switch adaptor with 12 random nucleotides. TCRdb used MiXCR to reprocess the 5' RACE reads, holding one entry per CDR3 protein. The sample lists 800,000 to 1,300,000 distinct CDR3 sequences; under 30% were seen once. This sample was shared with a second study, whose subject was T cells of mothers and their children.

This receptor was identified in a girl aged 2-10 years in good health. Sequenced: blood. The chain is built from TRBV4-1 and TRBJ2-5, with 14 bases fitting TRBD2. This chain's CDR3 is CASSQEPGLAGDTRFSETQYF. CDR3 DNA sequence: TGCGCCAGCAGCCAAGAACCGGGACTAGCGGGAGACACTAGATTTTCCGAGACCCAGTACTTC.